The next 23 T cell receptor beta chains were all read from a single sample in a study of beta chain features in type 1 diabetes. All of the isolated RNA was reverse transcribed, so expressed TCRB transcripts were sequenced. Using immunoSEQ multiplex PCR, the repertoire was profiled, and TCRdb retains in-frame clones only, with some absent. The table has 120,000 to 150,000 clones, under 60% seen once; the top ten hold around 0.39%. The sequenced material came from Tregs from blood. All receptors derive from a man aged 18 to 30 in good health.

The rearrangement uses TRBV27 and TRBJ1-5, with TRBD1 matching 7 bases. The CDR3 covers 17 residues. Looked up from germline, CDR1 is MNHEY and CDR2 is SMNVEV (reference sequence). The J segment lost 5 bases and the V segment lost 5 bases, leaving 15 bases of the junction unmatched. This chain's CDR3 is CASSMTGSPLVHQPQHF. For the CDR3, the DNA is TGTGCCAGCAGTATGACAGGGAGCCCCTTGGTCCATCAGCCCCAGCATTTT.

The chain has TRBV7-2 and TRBJ2-5; tentatively, D is TRBD2 (7 bases). The CDR3 has 13 amino acids. V was shortened by 3 bases and J by 10 bases, with 15 bases between the two germline ends. Germline assignment: CDR1 SGHTA and CDR2 FQGNSA. As DNA, the CDR3 is TGTGCCAGCAGCTTTAGGGGGAGGGGAATCCAGTACTTC. Residues: CASSFRGRGIQYF.

The V gene is TRBV28, the J gene TRBJ2-5; 9 positions match TRBD1. Germline loops: CDR1 MDHEN, CDR2 SYDVKM. V shed 6 bases, J shed 5 bases, and the junction held 7 bases outside the gene matches. There are 14 residues in the CDR3. The CDR3 reads CASRGQGTGETQYF. In DNA, the CDR3 is TGTGCCAGCAGGGGACAGGGAACGGGGGAGACCCAGTACTTC. Together with reference TRBV28 and TRBJ2-5, the CDR3 gives the full variable domain: DVKVTQSSRYLVKRTGEKVFLECVQDMDHENMFWYRQDPGLGLRLIYFSYDVKMKEKGDIPEGYSVSREKKERFSLILESASTNQTSMYLCASRGQGTGETQYFGPGTRLLVL.

This clone was detected once. The chain carries TRBV28 and TRBJ2-7, with a possible D match to TRBD1 (6 bases). This CDR3 has 12 amino acids. V lost 6 bases, J lost 2 bases, and 8 bases lay in between. Germline V gene lookup returns CDR1 MDHEN and CDR2 SYDVKM. Here the CDR3 reads CASSGTTYEQYF. CDR3 bases: TGTGCCAGCAGCGGGACAACCTACGAGCAGTACTTC.

V is TRBV10-3 and J is TRBJ2-1; TRBD1 aligns across 10 bases. This CDR3 has 15 residues. Trimming cost V 4 bases and J 6 bases; bases outside gene matches: 6. The germline CDR1 and CDR2 sequences are ENHRY and SYGVKD. In nucleotides, the CDR3 is TGTGCCATCAGTGGGGGGGACAGGGGAGGCAATGAGCAGTTCTTC. Translated, it gives CAISGGDRGGNEQFF.

CDR3 sequence (DNA): TGCAGTGCTAGCCTCAACTATGGCTACACCTTC. Encoded protein: CSASLNYGYTF. The chain has TRBV20-1 and TRBJ1-2; no definite D call. Germline CDR1 reads DFQATT; CDR2 reads SNEGSKA (reference sequence). This CDR3 has 11 amino acids. Trimming pared 3 bases from V and 2 bases from J, leaving 4 bases between.

The rearrangement joins TRBV27 to TRBJ2-7; no firm D call. This CDR3 contains 14 residues. CDR1 MNHEY and CDR2 SMNVEV come from the germline V gene (reference sequence). The V gene lost 5 bases and the J gene lost 1 base, with 12 bases spanning the gap. The CDR3 DNA reads TGTGCCAGCAGTCCGTCGAGGAGTTCCTACGAGCAGTACTTC. This sequence encodes CASSPSRSSYEQYF.

This clone occurred a few times. The chain recombines TRBV7-6 with TRBJ1-4, with D possibly matching TRBD1 (6 bases). Germline loops: CDR1 SGHVS, CDR2 FNYEAQ. CDR3 length: 18 residues. V lost 5 bases, J lost 0 bases, and 19 bases lay in between. The DNA of the CDR3 is TGTGCCAGCAGCCCACGACATGGGGGCGTAGCAACTAATGAAAAACTGTTTTTT. Protein product: CASSPRHGGVATNEKLFF.

The chain employs TRBV18 and TRBJ1-1; 9 nucleotides agree with TRBD1. CDR3 length: 14 amino acids. Germline CDR1 reads KGHSH; CDR2 reads LQKENI. Germline trimming cut 7 bases from V and 0 bases from J; bases unmatched to any gene: 3. The CDR3 coding sequence is TGTGCCAGCTACAGGGGGCGATTGAACACTGAAGCTTTCTTT. Translation gives CASYRGRLNTEAFF.

The chain joins TRBV29-1 to TRBJ2-5; 8 nucleotides line up with TRBD1. This CDR3 has 16 amino acids. The V gene's germline CDR1 is SQVTM and CDR2 ANQGSEA. The V segment lost 3 bases and the J segment 0 bases; nucleotides outside the gene matches: 9. The CDR3 DNA follows: TGCAGCGTTGATCTTGACAGGGGATCGTACCAAGAGACCCAGTACTTC. The encoded protein is CSVDLDRGSYQETQYF.

This chain uses TRBV19 with TRBJ2-3; 9 nucleotides line up with TRBD2. The trim removed 7 bases at V and 0 bases at J, leaving 8 bases unmatched. In germline, CDR1 is LNHDA, CDR2 SQIVND (reference sequence). The CDR3 spans 16 residues. The CDR3 spells CASKISSGMSTDTQYF. In nucleotides, the CDR3 is TGTGCCAGTAAAATTTCTAGCGGGATGAGCACAGATACGCAGTATTTT.

The chain combines TRBV2 with TRBJ1-5; 10 nucleotides match TRBD1. V gave up 7 bases and J gave up 3 bases; unmatched junction bases: 6. The CDR3 is 15 residues long. Germline V CDR1 and CDR2: SNHLY, FYNNEI. This CDR3 is CASTTTGGPNQPQHF. CDR3 nucleotide sequence: TGTGCCAGCACCACGACAGGGGGCCCCAATCAGCCCCAGCATTTT.

The chain joins TRBV19 to TRBJ2-7; 11 bases fit TRBD2. The ends lost 5 bases at V and 7 bases at J; junction bases unmatched: 28. The CDR3 sequence is 21 residues long. Germline V gene data show CDR1 as LNHDA and CDR2 as SQIVND (reference sequence). In DNA form, the CDR3 reads TGTGCCAGTAGTCGATACGTTGTTTATGTGGGGACTAGCGGAAACGTCTGGGAGCAGTACTTC. Its protein is CASSRYVVYVGTSGNVWEQYF.

This clone was found a few times. The rearrangement links TRBV5-7 to TRBJ2-7, with D tentatively TRBD2 (6 bases). TRBV5-7 is sorted into the ORF group, with uncertain function. CDR3 length: 12 amino acids. Trimming removed 4 bases at V and 7 bases at J, with 12 bases between. CDR3 DNA sequence: TGTGCCAGCAGCGCCGGGACTGGTGAGCAGTACTTC. This gives the protein CASSAGTGEQYF.

V is TRBV6-1 and J is TRBJ2-5; 7 bases line up with TRBD1. The J call may be incorrect, as the DNA end agrees better with TRBJ2-7. The CDR3 length is 14 residues. The germline CDR1 and CDR2 sequences are MNHNS and SASEGT. The CDR3 DNA sequence: TGTGCCAGCAGTACGGCACAGGGGACCTACGAGCAGTACTTC. The encoded protein is CASSTAQGTYEQYF.

In the case of this clone: Germline and junction disagree at one end, which may indicate a read error. The J gene is TRBJ2-7, the V gene TRBV23-1; perhaps TRBD1 as D (6 bases). TRBV23-1 is sorted into the ORF group, with uncertain function. The CDR3 is 10 residues long. The CDR3 here is CASTVRQAPF. The CDR3 region has the DNA TGCGCCAGCACTGTGAGACAGGCTCCCTTC.

CDR3: CASSQEQGYEQYF. For the CDR3, the DNA is TGCGCCAGCAGCCAAGAACAGGGCTACGAGCAGTACTTC. The gene calls are TRBV4-3 and TRBJ2-7; maybe TRBD1 (6 bases). Germline lookup yields CDR1 LGHNA and CDR2 YSLEER. The CDR3 has 13 residues. Trimming cost V 0 bases and J 3 bases, with 6 bases left between them.

The rearrangement joins TRBV11-2 to TRBJ2-7; 10 bases are shared with TRBD2. The junction had 17 bases not matched to a gene; V was cut back by 4 bases and J by 2 bases. Germline CDR1 reads SGHAT; CDR2 reads FQNNGV. This CDR3 comprises 19 residues. The CDR3 nucleotides are TGTGCCAGCAGCTCCCGTCGGAGCCCCTCCACTAGCGGGGCCTACGAGCAGTACTTC. It yields the protein CASSSRRSPSTSGAYEQYF.

This clone was recorded a few times. V usage is TRBV7-2 and J usage is TRBJ2-3; 7 bases fit TRBD1. V lost 2 bases, J lost 3 bases, and 8 bases stayed unmatched. The CDR3 contains 16 residues. Per the germline V gene, CDR1 is SGHTA and CDR2 is FQGNSA. CDR3 DNA sequence: TGTGCCAGCAGCTTATTGGGACAGCTACCGACAGATACGCAGTATTTT. It codes for CASSLLGQLPTDTQYF.

This sequence joins TRBV4-3 and TRBJ2-1; D gene ambiguous. Looked up from germline, CDR1 is LGHNA and CDR2 is YSLEER. Trimming shortened V by 2 bases and J by 13 bases, and 18 bases separated the two germline ends. The CDR3 runs 14 residues. CDR3 DNA sequence: TGCGCCAGCAGCCAAATGGCATGGGCCATCCAACAGTTCTTC. It encodes CASSQMAWAIQQFF.

The V and J genes are TRBV21-1 and TRBJ2-3; the tabulated D call, TRBD2, remains unverified against the DNA. TRBV21-1 is a documented pseudogene. The CDR3 consists of 17 residues. In DNA, the CDR3 is TGTGCCAGCAGAAATCCCGTTAGCGGGACTAGCACAGATACGCAGTATTTT. Translation: CASRNPVSGTSTDTQYF.

V and J are TRBV19 and TRBJ2-7; TRBD1 agrees at 8 bases. This CDR3 region has 14 residues. The germline V gene encodes CDR1 LNHDA and CDR2 SQIVND (reference sequence). J lost 6 bases, V lost 5 bases, and 9 bases had no gene match. Here the CDR3 DNA reads TGTGCCAGTAGTGCGGGACAGGCCGTCTCCGAGCAGTACTTC. This codes for CASSAGQAVSEQYF.

The chain is built from TRBV6-5 and TRBJ1-2, with 7 bases fitting TRBD1. The trim removed 6 bases at V and 5 bases at J, leaving 6 bases unmatched. This CDR3 contains 13 residues. Per germline, CDR1 MNHEY and CDR2 SVGAGI. The CDR3 DNA is TGTGCCAGCAGAGTGACAGGGTATTATGGCTACACCTTC. It yields the protein CASRVTGYYGYTF.